The 22 T cell receptor beta chains below were found in one sample sequenced in a study of cytomegalovirus exposure and HLA in healthy donors. The PCR made use of 60 Vbeta and 13 Jbeta primers. Repertoires were generated with immunoSEQ multiplex PCR, while TCRdb's copy carries only in-frame clones and drops some. This sample has fewer than 200,000 clones, with more than 70% found just once. The specimen was PBMCs. These receptors originate from a man under 40 in good health and CMV-seronegative.

The gene calls are TRBV7-9 and TRBJ1-1; D gene uncertain. The CDR3 is 13 residues long. Germline values: CDR1 SEHNR, CDR2 FQNEAQ (reference sequence). The ends were cut back, 3 bases at V and 6 bases at J, with 11 bases in the middle. The DNA of the CDR3 is TGTGCCAGCAGCTTCGGTCTAATAGCTGAAGCTTTCTTT. Translation: CASSFGLIAEAFF. Drawing the rest from reference TRBV7-9 and TRBJ1-1, the complete variable domain is DTGVSQNPRHKITKRGQNVTFRCDPISEHNRLYWYRQTLGQGPEFLTYFQNEAQLEKSRLLSDRFSAERPKGSFSTLEIQRTEQGDSAMYLCASSFGLIAEAFFGQGTRLTVV.

Regarding this clone: The identical CDR3 is also encoded by other nucleotide sequences in the sample. The gene calls are TRBV2 and TRBJ2-1, with D maybe TRBD2 (5 bases). Trimming removed 6 bases at V and 0 bases at J, with 9 bases between. The CDR3 runs 14 residues. CDR1 is SNHLY and CDR2 is FYNNEI in the germline V gene. CDR3 DNA sequence: TGTGCCAGCAGATCGGGGAGCTCCTACAATGAGCAGTTCTTC. Translating it yields CASRSGSSYNEQFF.

V and J are TRBV11-2 and TRBJ1-5; D possibly corresponds to TRBD1 (6 bases). The CDR3 contains 15 residues. Germline V gene data show CDR1 as SGHAT and CDR2 as FQNNGV. Trimming stripped 5 bases from V and 2 bases from J, with 13 bases between. As DNA, the CDR3 is TGTGCCAGCAGCCTCAGGGGAGGGGGCAATCAGCCCCAGCATTTT. Its protein product is CASSLRGGGNQPQHF.

The chain carries TRBV11-2 and TRBJ2-5; 9 nucleotides align to TRBD2. Germline V gene sequence: CDR1 SGHAT, CDR2 FQNNGV. This CDR3 region has 16 residues. The V gene end was trimmed by 3 bases and the J gene end by 1 base; junction bases not matched to a gene: 6. The CDR3 bases are TGTGCCAGCAGCTTTGCTAGCGGGGAGCCCCAAGAGACCCAGTACTTC. Translating it yields CASSFASGEPQETQYF.

The V gene is TRBV9, the J gene TRBJ2-3, with D tentatively TRBD1 (6 bases). Germline CDR1 is SGDLS and CDR2 is YYNGEE. This CDR3 spans 14 amino acids. V was pared by 3 bases and J by 1 base, with 9 bases between. CDR3 nucleotides: TGTGCCAGCAGCGAACGACAGGGCACAGATACGCAGTATTTT. Translation gives CASSERQGTDTQYF.

V and J are TRBV4-3 and TRBJ1-1, with a possible D match to TRBD1 (6 bases). V was shortened by 2 bases and J by 4 bases, with 11 bases between the two germline ends. This CDR3 spans 14 amino acids. Germline V gene lookup returns CDR1 LGHNA and CDR2 YSLEER. The CDR3 sequence: CASSQLGGGTEAFF. DNA of the CDR3: TGCGCCAGCAGCCAACTAGGGGGTGGCACTGAAGCTTTCTTT.

The chain combines TRBV5-1 with TRBJ2-1; 11 bases agree with TRBD2. CDR1 is SGHRS, CDR2 YFSETQ, per germline. V lost 0 bases, J lost 7 bases, and 3 bases stayed unmatched. The CDR3 runs to 15 residues. The CDR3 DNA reads as TGCGCCAGCAGCTTGGAGGCTAGCGGGAGGAATGAGCAGTTCTTC. Translating gives CASSLEASGRNEQFF.

The rearrangement uses TRBV7-2 and TRBJ2-1, with D possibly TRBD1 on 6 matching bases. CDR3 length equals 15 residues. V lost 1 base to trimming and J lost 4 bases, with 11 bases between them. CDR1 and CDR2 from the germline V gene are SGHTA and FQGNSA. CDR3 sequence: CASSLVRGSYNEQFF. The DNA of the CDR3 is TGTGCCAGCAGCTTAGTGAGGGGGTCTTACAATGAGCAGTTCTTC.

This clone was picked up one time. The rearrangement joins TRBV5-1 to TRBJ2-3; D not certain. The CDR3 runs to 14 residues. The V end was cut by 0 bases, the J end by 2 bases, with 7 bases between. The germline gives CDR1 SGHRS, CDR2 YFSETQ. CDR3: CASSLGSYTDTQYF. The CDR3 coding sequence is TGCGCCAGCAGCTTGGGGAGTTACACAGATACGCAGTATTTT.

The table lists this clone with a count of one. The rearrangement links TRBV9 to TRBJ2-1, with D maybe TRBD2 (5 bases). The ends were cut back, 0 bases at V and 7 bases at J, with 11 bases in the middle. CDR1 is SGDLS, CDR2 YYNGEE, per germline. This CDR3 is built from 14 residues. CDR3 region: CASSVEASRNEQFF. For the CDR3, the DNA is TGTGCCAGCAGCGTAGAGGCTAGCCGTAATGAGCAGTTCTTC. The full variable domain, its missing parts supplied by reference TRBV9 and TRBJ2-1, is DSGVTQTPKHLITATGQRVTLRCSPRSGDLSVYWYQQSLDQGLQFLIQYYNGEERAKGNILERFSAQQFPDLHSELNLSSLELGDSALYFCASSVEASRNEQFFGPGTRLTVL.

This chain joins TRBV7-7 and TRBJ2-1; D ambiguous. The length of the CDR3 is 14 residues. Trimming removed 1 base at V and 5 bases at J, with 9 bases between. CDR1 and CDR2 (germline): SSHAT, FNYEAQ (reference sequence). In DNA, the CDR3 is TGTGCCAGCAGCTTAGACCCAGGCAACAATGAGCAGTTCTTC. Translation gives CASSLDPGNNEQFF.

The chain uses TRBV6-6 and TRBJ2-7; 7 nucleotides align to TRBD1. Germline lookup yields CDR1 MNHNY and CDR2 SVGAGI (reference sequence). There are 13 residues in the CDR3. V lost 5 bases to trimming and J lost 3 bases; unmatched junction nucleotides: 4. The CDR3 here is CASSVQGIYEQYF. The CDR3 region has the DNA TGTGCCAGCAGTGTACAGGGGATCTACGAGCAGTACTTC.

There are a few counts of this clone. This rearrangement joins TRBV27 to TRBJ2-5, with D uncertain. The V end was cut by 5 bases, the J end by 4 bases, with 20 bases between. Germline V CDR1 and CDR2: MNHEY, SMNVEV (reference sequence). The CDR3 is 16 residues long. CDR3 sequence: CASSETRVFVRETQYF. CDR3 nucleotide sequence: TGTGCCAGCAGTGAGACAAGAGTTTTTGTTAGAGAGACCCAGTACTTC.

The chain recombines TRBV29-1 with TRBJ2-2; TRBD2 aligns across 12 bases. Losses at the gene ends were 5 bases for V and 0 bases for J; bases not matched to a gene: 7. CDR1 is SQVTM and CDR2 is ANQGSEA in the germline V gene. This CDR3 comprises 17 residues. In DNA form, the CDR3 reads TGCAGCGTTAGCCGGACTAGCGGGGCCGCGAACACCGGGGAGCTGTTTTTT. Its translation: CSVSRTSGAANTGELFF.

This chain connects TRBV5-1 to TRBJ2-3, with TRBD1 as a possible D gene (5 bases). This CDR3 has 18 residues. Germline assignment: CDR1 SGHRS and CDR2 YFSETQ. The ends were cut back, 2 bases at V and 1 base at J, with 20 bases in the middle. The CDR3 spells CASSLEPTGPRGTDTQYF. In DNA, the CDR3 is TGCGCCAGCAGCTTAGAGCCTACAGGCCCGCGAGGCACAGATACGCAGTATTTT.

J is TRBJ1-2 and V is TRBV30; D is undetermined. The CDR3 contains 14 residues. Trimming cost V 2 bases and J 1 base, with 11 bases left between them. CDR1 and CDR2 (germline): GTSNPN, SVGIG (reference sequence). Written as DNA, the CDR3 is TGTGCCTGGAGTATTAACCAACTTAACTATGGCTACACCTTC. Its translation is CAWSINQLNYGYTF. Looking up the rest from reference TRBV30 and TRBJ1-2 gives the full variable domain: SQTIHQWPATLVQPVGSPLSLECTVEGTSNPNLYWYRQAAGRGLQLLFYSVGIGQISSEVPQNLSASRPQDRQFILSSKKLLLSDSGFYLCAWSINQLNYGYTFGSGTRLTVV.

The genes are TRBV11-3 and TRBJ2-7; 9 nucleotides match TRBD1. CDR1 is SGHNT and CDR2 is YENEEA in the germline V gene. Unmatched junction bases numbered 6, after V lost 5 bases and J lost 1 base. The CDR3 is 15 amino acids. This CDR3 is CASSTGTGPSYEQYF. The CDR3 coding sequence is TGTGCCAGCAGCACAGGGACAGGGCCTTCCTACGAGCAGTACTTC.

In this sample, this clone turned up a few times. This sequence joins TRBV9 and TRBJ1-1; 8 nucleotides match TRBD1. The V gene's germline CDR1 is SGDLS and CDR2 YYNGEE. The CDR3 contains 17 residues. The V segment lost 0 bases and the J segment 0 bases; nucleotides outside the gene matches: 7. Here the CDR3 DNA reads TGTGCCAGCAGCGTAGGAGGGGACAGGCGGTTGAACACTGAAGCTTTCTTT. It translates to CASSVGGDRRLNTEAFF.

The chain combines TRBV30 with TRBJ1-1, with a tentative D call TRBD1 (5 bases). V was pared by 3 bases and J by 4 bases, with 12 bases between. Looked up from germline, CDR1 is GTSNPN and CDR2 is SVGIG (reference sequence). The CDR3 consists of 13 residues. Here the CDR3 DNA reads TGTGCCTGGAGCGGGTCGGGGGGCACTGAAGCTTTCTTT. This encodes CAWSGSGGTEAFF.

The chain carries TRBV6-5 and TRBJ2-5; 8 bases align to TRBD2. The CDR3 totals 13 residues. The germline CDR1 and CDR2 sequences are MNHEY and SVGAGI. The V segment lost 6 bases and the J segment 5 bases; nucleotides outside the gene matches: 5. CDR3 protein: CASSTGGSETQYF. The DNA for the CDR3 is TGTGCCAGCAGCACGGGGGGGAGCGAGACCCAGTACTTC.

The genes are TRBV5-4 and TRBJ2-5; a possible D gene is TRBD1 (5 bases). Germline-derived CDR1 and CDR2 are SGHNT and YYREEE (reference sequence). This CDR3 spans 14 amino acids. Trimming left V 0 bases short and J 12 bases short, with 18 bases between. This CDR3 is CASSLEGPGPVEYF. DNA of the CDR3: TGTGCCAGCAGCTTGGAGGGGCCCGGCCCGGTCGAGTACTTC.

V is TRBV4-2 and J is TRBJ1-6, with a possible D match to TRBD1 (5 bases). Trimming shortened V by 2 bases and J by 9 bases, and 14 bases separated the two germline ends. This CDR3 has 15 amino acids. In germline, CDR1 is LGHNA, CDR2 YNFKEQ. CDR3 DNA: TGTGCCAGCAGCCAAAACTCGGGGGGAAGTTCACCCCTCCACTTT. Translated, it gives CASSQNSGGSSPLHF.